This T cell receptor beta chain was identified during a study of cytomegalovirus exposure and HLA in healthy donors. Each of the donors was a healthy bone marrow donor. A multiplex PCR was run with 60 Vbeta primers and 13 Jbeta primers. The data were produced by immunoSEQ multiplex PCR, yet TCRdb's version contains in-frame clones alone and is incomplete. The table lists roughly 69,000 clones, approximately 70% of them singletons, with around 5.4% in the top ten. Germline trimming cut 4 bases from V and 5 bases from J; bases unmatched to any gene: 7. This CDR3 has 14 amino acids. Germline assignment: CDR1 SGDLS and CDR2 YYNGEE.

This sequence was found in a man aged 45-65 years in good health and CMV-seronegative. The sample was PBMCs. J is TRBJ2-7 and V is TRBV9, with 9 positions matching TRBD1. The CDR3 region has the DNA TGTGCCAGCAGCTTGGGACAGGGAGTCGACGAGCAGTACTTC. Its translation is CASSLGQGVDEQYF.